These T cell receptor beta chains were read from a single sample in a study of blood T cell repertoires in COVID-19. Libraries were prepared by immunoSEQ multiplex PCR; TCRdb keeps only in-frame clonotypes and omits some of them. Of under 300,000 clones in the sample, 88% were seen once. The sequenced sample consisted of peripheral blood. The receptor source for this set is a woman in her 30s with acute or convalescent COVID-19. Both conserved end residues are part of each CDR3. The D gene is left open where the match is weak. Clone size appears in some rows only: once, few, many, or a class for an expanded clone.

D gene: NA
V gene: TRBV21-1
clone size: NA
J gene: TRBJ2-1
CDR3 DNA: TGTGCCAGCGCGAGGAAGCGGGAGTTGTCCAATGAGCAGTTCTTC
CDR3 protein: CASARKRELSNEQFF

D gene: NA
V gene: TRBV9
clone size: NA
J gene: TRBJ2-1
CDR3 DNA: TGTGCCAGCAGCGTAGGATTGGGACACTCAGTGGATGAGCAGTTCTTC
CDR3 protein: CASSVGLGHSVDEQFF

D gene: NA
V gene: TRBV29-1
clone size: NA
J gene: TRBJ2-7
CDR3 DNA: TGCAGCGCCGGAGAGAGCGAGCAGTACTTC
CDR3 protein: CSAGESEQYF

D gene: NA
V gene: TRBV27
clone size: NA
J gene: TRBJ2-3
CDR3 DNA: TGTGCCAGCAGTTTGAATATGGCTAGCGCCGTAGATACGCAGTATTTT
CDR3 protein: CASSLNMASAVDTQYF

D gene: NA
V gene: TRBV6-2/TRBV6-3
clone size: once
J gene: TRBJ2-3
CDR3 DNA: TGTGCCAGCACCCCTCCAGACATCTCGGATACGCAGTATTTT
CDR3 protein: CASTPPDISDTQYF

D gene: TRBD1
V gene: TRBV2
clone size: NA
J gene: TRBJ2-3
CDR3 DNA: TGTGCCAGCAGTGACAGGGGGCGTCGCACAGATACGCAGTATTTT
CDR3 protein: CASSDRGRRTDTQYF

D gene: NA
V gene: TRBV3-1/TRBV3-2
clone size: once
J gene: TRBJ2-3
CDR3 DNA: TGTGCCAGCAGCCAAGACAGGCCCGATACGCAGTATTTT
CDR3 protein: CASSQDRPDTQYF

D gene: NA
V gene: TRBV14
clone size: NA
J gene: TRBJ1-1
CDR3 DNA: TGTGCCAGCAGCCCTTTTCAGGGGACGTTGAACACTGAAGCTTTCTTT
CDR3 protein: CASSPFQGTLNTEAFF

D gene: TRBD2
V gene: TRBV6-2/TRBV6-3
clone size: NA
J gene: TRBJ2-7
CDR3 DNA: TGTGCCAGCAGCACCCGGGGTAGCGGGAGGTACGAGCAGTACTTC
CDR3 protein: CASSTRGSGRYEQYF

D gene: TRBD1
V gene: TRBV20-1
clone size: NA
J gene: TRBJ2-7
CDR3 DNA: TGCAGTGCCGGACAGGCGAACGAGCAGTACTTC
CDR3 protein: CSAGQANEQYF

D gene: TRBD1
V gene: TRBV6-5
clone size: NA
J gene: TRBJ1-5
CDR3 DNA: TGTGCCAGCAGCCTACAGGGGCCGAGCAATCAGCCCCAGCATTTT
CDR3 protein: CASSLQGPSNQPQHF

D gene: TRBD1
V gene: TRBV29-1
clone size: NA
J gene: TRBJ1-5
CDR3 DNA: TGCAGCGTGCCAGGTCTAGGTAGGGGGCGAGATCAGCCCCAGCATTTT
CDR3 protein: CSVPGLGRGRDQPQHF

D gene: NA
V gene: TRBV12-3/TRBV12-4
clone size: NA
J gene: TRBJ1-2
CDR3 DNA: TGTGCCAGCAGTTTTTCTATTCGTTATGGCTACACCTTC
CDR3 protein: CASSFSIRYGYTF

D gene: NA
V gene: TRBV6-1
clone size: NA
J gene: TRBJ1-3
CDR3 DNA: TGTGCCAGCAGTGAACAGGGAGGAATTGGAAACACCATATATTTT
CDR3 protein: CASSEQGGIGNTIYF

D gene: TRBD2
V gene: TRBV20-1
clone size: NA
J gene: TRBJ2-5
CDR3 DNA: TGCAGTGCTAGTTCCAGCGGGAGGACAGAGACCCAGTACTTC
CDR3 protein: CSASSSGRTETQYF

D gene: NA
V gene: TRBV6-1
clone size: NA
J gene: TRBJ2-4
CDR3 DNA: TGTGCCAGCAGTGAAGCGGTGACCTCCCAGCGGAGAGCCAAAAACATTCAGTACTTC
CDR3 protein: CASSEAVTSQRRAKNIQYF

D gene: NA
V gene: TRBV7-6
clone size: NA
J gene: TRBJ2-6
CDR3 DNA: TGTGCCAGCAGCTTCCTAGGGGCTGGGGCCAACGTCCTGACTTTC
CDR3 protein: CASSFLGAGANVLTF

D gene: NA
V gene: TRBV24-1
clone size: NA
J gene: TRBJ2-1
CDR3 DNA: TGTGCCACCAGTGATTTTCAGGGGATCAATGAGCAGTTCTTC
CDR3 protein: CATSDFQGINEQFF